This T cell receptor beta chain was sequenced in a study of CD8+CD57+ T cells in acquired aplastic anemia. Germline-derived CDR1 and CDR2 are SQVTM and ANQGSEA. The CDR3 totals 14 residues. V was trimmed by 6 bases and J by 7 bases, leaving 22 bases between them. Profiles of TCR beta VDJ and CDR3 were generated from a genomic DNA template. TCRdb re-analysed the reads in MiXCR, keeping a single row per CDR3 protein. The repertoire holds approximately 95,000 distinct CDR3 sequences, 55% to 70% seen once, with 65% in the top ten. Sequenced patients had shown CD8+CD57+ cell expansion by flow cytometry. The chain is built from TRBV29-1 and TRBJ2-7; perhaps D is TRBD1 or TRBD2 (5 bases each). This clonotype originated in a human donor with aplastic anemia. The specimen was sorted CD4+, CD8+, or CD8+CD57+ T cells (not recorded which) from PBMCs. The CDR3 protein is CSVGGRELDNEQYF. CDR3 DNA: TGCAGCGTGGGTGGCAGGGAGTTAGACAATGAGCAGTACTTC.